This entry lists 14 T cell receptor beta chains sequenced from one sample in a study of blood T cell repertoires in COVID-19. Generated by immunoSEQ multiplex PCR, the TCRdb table keeps only in-frame clones and is missing some. Found here are about 200,000 clones, around four fifths of them singletons; the top ten hold less than 20%. Sequenced material: peripheral blood. Source of these receptors: a human donor in a cohort sampled during active COVID-19.

The chain links TRBV9 to TRBJ2-2, with TRBD1 identical over 10 bases. From germline, CDR1 is SGDLS and CDR2 YYNGEE. V was clipped by 4 bases and J by 7 bases; unmatched bases: 4. CDR3 size: 14 residues. CDR3 sequence reads: CASSPGTGDGELFF. CDR3 bases: TGTGCCAGCAGCCCAGGGACAGGGGACGGGGAGCTGTTTTTT.

Only one count was recorded for this clone. The rearrangement links TRBV30 to TRBJ1-4, with TRBD1 identical over 9 bases. This CDR3 region has 14 residues. Germline CDR1 GTSNPN, CDR2 SVGIG (reference sequence). With 3 bases clipped from V and 5 bases from J, the junction kept 4 bases outside the gene matches. The chain's CDR3 is CAWSPGTGNEKLFF. The CDR3, as DNA: TGTGCCTGGAGCCCCGGGACAGGGAATGAAAAACTGTTTTTT.

V and J are TRBV12-3 or TRBV12-4 and TRBJ1-5; D ambiguous. The CDR3 totals 12 residues. V lost 5 bases and J lost 6, with 8 bases in between. Here the CDR3 reads CASSREGQPQHF. Here the CDR3 DNA reads TGTGCCAGCAGTCGGGAGGGTCAGCCCCAGCATTTT.

This chain links TRBV6-6 with TRBJ2-7; D remains unclear. The CDR3 consists of 15 residues. Per the germline V gene, CDR1 is MNHNY and CDR2 is SVGAGI (reference sequence). The germline V and J ends were trimmed by 0 bases and 0 bases, with 9 bases remaining between them. The CDR3 region is CASSYSPRSSYEQYV. CDR3 coding DNA: TGTGCCAGCAGTTACTCGCCCCGGTCCTCCTACGAGCAGTACGTC.

This rearrangement joins TRBV7-8 to TRBJ2-7; no clear D gene. V lost 1 base and J lost 3, with 7 bases in between. CDR1 and CDR2 (germline): SGHVS, FQNEAQ. CDR3 length equals 13 residues. CDR3 residues: CASSLGYNYEQYF. The CDR3 DNA follows: TGTGCCAGCAGCTTAGGGTACAACTACGAGCAGTACTTC.

The J gene is TRBJ1-2, the V gene TRBV30; maybe TRBD1 (6 bases). Per germline, CDR1 GTSNPN and CDR2 SVGIG (reference sequence). The CDR3 sequence is 14 residues long. Trimming shortened V by 0 bases and J by 7 bases, and 15 bases separated the two germline ends. CDR3 sequence (DNA): TGTGCCTGGAGTGTCTTTGGGGGCAGCGGTGGCTACACCTTC. The encoded protein is CAWSVFGGSGGYTF. The full variable domain, in which reference TRBV30 and TRBJ1-2 provide the parts outside the CDR3, is SQTIHQWPATLVQPVGSPLSLECTVEGTSNPNLYWYRQAAGRGLQLLFYSVGIGQISSEVPQNLSASRPQDRQFILSSKKLLLSDSGFYLCAWSVFGGSGGYTFGSGTRLTVV.

This clone has a handful of counts. The chain uses TRBV7-9 and TRBJ1-1; possibly TRBD1 for D (6 bases). The V gene's germline CDR1 is SEHNR and CDR2 FQNEAQ (reference sequence). The CDR3 is 15 residues long. Trimming took off 5 bases at V and 1 base at J, with 14 bases between the two ends. The CDR3: CASSLFGQPNTEAFF. The DNA for the CDR3 is TGTGCCAGCAGCCTGTTCGGACAGCCGAACACTGAAGCTTTCTTT.

This clone was observed once. This chain joins TRBV5-1 and TRBJ2-5, with a possible D match to TRBD1 (5 bases). The CDR3 has 16 amino acids. The germline gives CDR1 SGHRS, CDR2 YFSETQ. V gave up 1 base and J gave up 5 bases, with 18 bases separating them. Here the CDR3 reads CASSLQGLSLGETQYF. For the CDR3, the DNA is TGCGCCAGCAGCTTGCAGGGTCTATCCCTAGGGGAGACCCAGTACTTC.

V gene TRBV28 combines with J gene TRBJ2-5, with 9 bases identical to TRBD2. In germline, CDR1 is MDHEN, CDR2 SYDVKM. The CDR3 extends over 15 amino acids. With 5 bases clipped from V and 5 bases from J, the junction kept 9 bases outside the gene matches. The DNA for the CDR3 is TGTGCCAGCAGTCCACTTAGCGGGAGACAGGAGACCCAGTACTTC. This gives the protein CASSPLSGRQETQYF.

The chain carries TRBV15 and TRBJ1-1, with D possibly TRBD1 on 5 matching bases. V was clipped by 1 base and J by 5 bases, with 20 bases between them. This CDR3 is 17 amino acids long. Germline-derived CDR1 and CDR2 are LNHNV and YYDKDF (reference sequence). CDR3 region: CATSRGPRGIGGTEAFF. CDR3 nucleotide sequence: TGTGCCACCAGCAGAGGGCCCCGGGGGATCGGGGGGACTGAAGCTTTCTTT.

The V call is TRBV30, the J call TRBJ2-2; 9 bases map to TRBD1. This CDR3 has 14 amino acids. V lost 0 bases to trimming and J lost 5 bases; unmatched junction nucleotides: 1. Germline-derived CDR1 and CDR2 are GTSNPN and SVGIG (reference sequence). In nucleotides, the CDR3 is TGTGCCTGGAGTGTGACAGGGGGGACCGGGGAGCTGTTTTTT. Translating it yields CAWSVTGGTGELFF.

This clone was seen repeatedly, ten times or more. At one end, the junction sequence differs from germline, possibly due to a read error. The rearrangement uses TRBV30 and TRBJ2-2; a possible D gene is TRBD1 (6 bases). Per the germline V gene, CDR1 is GTSNPN and CDR2 is SVGIG (reference sequence). The CDR3 spans 13 residues. CDR3 sequence reads: CAWSVRGTEELFF. The CDR3 DNA reads TGTGCCTGGAGTGTAAGGGGGACCGAGGAGCTGTTTTTT.

The chain recombines TRBV13 with TRBJ1-2; TRBD1 is a possible D gene (6 bases). CDR3 length: 15 residues. CDR1 is PRHDT and CDR2 is FYEKMQ in the germline V gene (reference sequence). Deletions cut 0 bases from V and 7 bases from J, with 15 bases between. CDR3 sequence: CASSLGQTGLAGYTF. The CDR3 DNA is TGTGCCAGCAGCTTAGGCCAAACAGGGCTAGCTGGCTACACCTTC.

The chain links TRBV7-8 to TRBJ1-1; D unclear. CDR1 and CDR2 (germline): SGHVS, FQNEAQ. V gave up 5 bases and J gave up 1 base, with 14 bases separating them. This CDR3 has 15 residues. The CDR3 DNA is TGTGCCAGCAGCCTCCTATATTCAGGGAACACTGAAGCTTTCTTT. Amino acids: CASSLLYSGNTEAFF. Full variable domain (missing parts from reference TRBV7-8 and TRBJ1-1): GAGVSQSPRYKVAKRGQDVALRCDPISGHVSLFWYQQALGQGPEFLTYFQNEAQLDKSGLPSDRFFAERPEGSVSTLKIQRTQQEDSAVYLCASSLLYSGNTEAFFGQGTRLTVV.